These 30 T cell receptor beta chains originate from one sample sequenced in a study of cytomegalovirus exposure and HLA in healthy donors. The PCR was carried out with 60 Vbeta primers and 13 Jbeta primers. Method: immunoSEQ multiplex PCR; TCRdb's copy keeps in-frame clones and lacks some. Seen here are 99,000 or so clones, around 80% observed once, and the top ten hold roughly 1.7%. The sequenced sample was PBMCs. These receptors all come from a middle-aged woman in good health and CMV-seronegative.

The chain combines TRBV29-1 with TRBJ2-3; no clear D. The CDR3 loop spans 14 amino acids. Trimming removed 1 base from V and 2 bases from J, with 10 bases in between. Germline CDR1 and CDR2: SQVTM and ANQGSEA. CDR3 sequence (DNA): TGCAGCGTTGAAGGCAGACAAGCCACAGATACGCAGTATTTT. This translates into CSVEGRQATDTQYF.

The rearrangement joins TRBV6-5 to TRBJ1-3; 8 nucleotides line up with TRBD1. V shed 8 bases and J 8 bases; nucleotides not matched to a gene: 8. CDR3 length: 13 amino acids. Germline lookup yields CDR1 MNHEY and CDR2 SVGAGI. CDR3 bases: TGTGCCAGCGTGAGACAGGGGAGCGACACCATATATTTT. This sequence encodes CASVRQGSDTIYF.

The V call is TRBV7-6, the J call TRBJ1-1; D may be TRBD1 (5 bases). The CDR3 is 15 amino acids. Trimming removed 0 bases from V and 7 bases from J, with 15 bases in between. Germline CDR1 is SGHVS and CDR2 is FNYEAQ. The CDR3 bases are TGTGCCAGCAGCTTAGCGGGGGGAATCCGAAGTGAAGCTTTCTTT. Residues: CASSLAGGIRSEAFF.

The chain recombines TRBV7-2 with TRBJ2-7; no reliable D call. Germline CDR1 reads SGHTA; CDR2 reads FQGNSA. This CDR3 contains 14 residues. The germline V and J ends were trimmed by 5 bases and 2 bases, with 13 bases remaining between them. The CDR3 nucleotides are TGTGCCAGCAGCCGTCTAGACCGTCCCTACGAGCAGTACTTC. Translation gives CASSRLDRPYEQYF.

This clone was seen just once. The V call is TRBV15, the J call TRBJ2-7; TRBD2 might be the D (6 bases). From germline, CDR1 is LNHNV and CDR2 YYDKDF (reference sequence). V lost 0 bases and J 6 bases, leaving 15 bases between the germline ends. The CDR3 totals 15 residues. The DNA of the CDR3 is TGTGCCACCAGCAGAGATCCCTACGGGAGTAGCGAGCAGTACTTC. Its protein product is CATSRDPYGSSEQYF. The full variable domain, rest sourced from reference TRBV15 and TRBJ2-7, is DAMVIQNPRYQVTQFGKPVTLSCSQTLNHNVMYWYQQKSSQAPKLLFHYYDKDFNNEADTPDNFQSRRPNTSFCFLDIRSPGLGDTAMYLCATSRDPYGSSEQYFGPGTRLTVT.

This chain joins TRBV28 and TRBJ1-5, with TRBD1 matching 7 bases. From germline, CDR1 is MDHEN and CDR2 SYDVKM. This CDR3 has 13 amino acids. The V and J ends lost 6 bases and 7 bases, in that order; junction bases with no gene match: 6. The CDR3 DNA sequence: TGTGCCAGCAGCCAAACAGGGGACCAGCCCCAGCATTTT. Amino acids: CASSQTGDQPQHF.

The J gene is TRBJ1-1, the V gene TRBV2, with 7 bases lining up with TRBD1. Trimming at V came to 6 bases and at J to 3 bases, leaving 7 bases not matched to a gene. This CDR3 region has 14 residues. The germline CDR1 and CDR2 sequences are SNHLY and FYNNEI. The CDR3 region is CASSQGQLYTEAFF. The CDR3 coding sequence is TGTGCCAGCAGCCAGGGACAGCTATACACTGAAGCTTTCTTT.

Regarding this clone: Germline and junction disagree at one end, which may indicate a read error. The chain joins TRBV7-7 to TRBJ2-5; D possibly corresponds to TRBD2 (5 bases). Per the germline V gene, CDR1 is SSHAT and CDR2 is FNYEAQ (reference sequence). CDR3 length equals 13 residues. The CDR3 reads CASSFGRGETQYF. CDR3 DNA: TGTGCTAGCAGCTTCGGCCGAGGGGAGACCCAGTACTTC.

This chain links TRBV28 with TRBJ2-4; 8 bases match TRBD2. V gave up 5 bases and J gave up 9 bases; unmatched junction bases: 12. CDR3 length equals 15 residues. Germline loops: CDR1 MDHEN, CDR2 SYDVKM. The CDR3 DNA sequence: TGTGCCAGCAGTCCCTCGGGAGGGTCATTCAGCATTCAGTACTTC. It codes for CASSPSGGSFSIQYF.

V gene TRBV7-2 combines with J gene TRBJ2-1; possible D gene TRBD2, 6 bases. The germline V gene encodes CDR1 SGHTA and CDR2 FQGNSA. The germline V and J ends were trimmed by 1 base and 7 bases, with 26 bases remaining between them. The CDR3 loop spans 19 amino acids. The CDR3 DNA is TGTGCCAGCAGCTTAGAACATGGGACGGGACTCCGCGGGGCTAATGAGCAGTTCTTC. Protein: CASSLEHGTGLRGANEQFF.

The chain links TRBV18 to TRBJ2-1; D is perhaps TRBD1 (6 bases). Per germline, CDR1 KGHSH and CDR2 LQKENI. This CDR3 has 15 amino acids. V was clipped by 4 bases and J by 0 bases, with 10 bases between them. The chain's CDR3 is CASSLQGRSYNEQFF. CDR3 DNA sequence: TGTGCCAGCTCACTCCAGGGGCGCTCCTACAATGAGCAGTTCTTC.

In its sample, this clone was seen a few times. The chain has TRBV11-1 and TRBJ2-7, with D possibly matching TRBD1 (6 bases). The CDR3 contains 15 residues. V was pared by 5 bases and J by 1 base, with 15 bases between. The germline gives CDR1 SGHAT, CDR2 FQDESV (reference sequence). CDR3 DNA sequence: TGTGCCAGCAGCACCCCTTACGACAGGTCCTACGAGCAGTACTTC. It codes for CASSTPYDRSYEQYF.

In DNA, the CDR3 is TGTGCCAGCAGTCCACGGGACAGGGGCACAGATACGCAGTATTTT. Its protein is CASSPRDRGTDTQYF. The gene calls are TRBV6-6 and TRBJ2-3, with 9 bases identical to TRBD1. The CDR3 length is 15 residues. V trimming: 5 bases; J trimming: 1 base; junction bases outside the gene matches: 4. The germline CDR1 and CDR2 sequences are MNHNY and SVGAGI (reference sequence).

This clone turned up a few times. The CDR3 sequence: CASSLSHSHEKLFF. The CDR3 DNA follows: TGTGCCAGCAGCCTAAGTCACTCCCATGAAAAACTGTTTTTT. The chain links TRBV14 to TRBJ1-4, with no clear D. Germline V gives CDR1 SGHDN, CDR2 FVKESK. The V end was cut by 4 bases, the J end by 6 bases, with 12 bases between. There are 14 residues in the CDR3.

In DNA form, the CDR3 reads TGTGCCATCAGCCCGGGACAGGGGTTCGAGCAGTACTTC. Translation: CAISPGQGFEQYF. J is TRBJ2-7 and V is TRBV10-3, with 10 bases that match TRBD1. The CDR3 runs to 13 residues. Per the germline V gene, CDR1 is ENHRY and CDR2 is SYGVKD. Trimming cost V 6 bases and J 6 bases; bases outside gene matches: 5.

This clone occurred once. The chain employs TRBV7-9 and TRBJ1-2, with 7 positions matching TRBD1. Losses at the gene ends were 1 base for V and 7 bases for J; bases not matched to a gene: 21. The V gene's germline CDR1 is SEHNR and CDR2 FQNEAQ (reference sequence). The CDR3 contains 19 residues. The CDR3 DNA follows: TGTGCCAGCAGCTTAGGGAGAGGAGCCAGGGGGGCCCCTTGGAGTGGCTACACCTTC. Protein product: CASSLGRGARGAPWSGYTF.

The V and J genes are TRBV6-5 and TRBJ2-7; no firm D call. Germline V gene sequence: CDR1 MNHEY, CDR2 SVGAGI. The V and J ends lost 4 bases and 2 bases respectively, with 18 bases between them. The CDR3 runs 16 residues. The DNA for the CDR3 is TGTGCCAGCAGTTCCCAAGCGATCCCCCCTACCTACGAGCAGTACTTC. Amino acids: CASSSQAIPPTYEQYF.

Concerning this clone itself: One junction end does not reproduce the germline sequence, and a read error may be involved. The chain combines TRBV18 with TRBJ2-7; 10 nucleotides agree with TRBD1. The CDR3 totals 13 residues. In germline, CDR1 is KGHSH, CDR2 LQKENI. The CDR3 coding sequence is TGTGCCAGCTCACCACCCGGGACAGGGGCTCTCAACTTC. Translation gives CASSPPGTGALNF.

The rearrangement joins TRBV7-9 to TRBJ2-5, with 12 bases matching TRBD1. Germline V gene sequence: CDR1 SEHNR, CDR2 FQNEAQ (reference sequence). Unmatched junction bases numbered 6, after V lost 0 bases and J lost 4 bases. The CDR3 length is 17 residues. The CDR3 region is CASSLAIGTGGRETQYF. Written as DNA, the CDR3 is TGTGCCAGCAGCTTAGCTATCGGGACAGGGGGCAGAGAGACCCAGTACTTC.

This clone showed up just a few times. The V and J genes are TRBV4-3 and TRBJ1-5; 10 bases line up with TRBD1. V shed 0 bases and J 6 bases; nucleotides not matched to a gene: 8. Germline-derived CDR1 and CDR2 are LGHNA and YSLEER. The CDR3 has 17 residues. The CDR3 DNA reads as TGCGCCAGCAGCCAAGATTGGAGGACAGGGGGGCTTCAGCCCCAGCATTTT. Its protein product is CASSQDWRTGGLQPQHF.

The V call is TRBV6-5, the J call TRBJ1-4; D is uncertain. Germline CDR1 reads MNHEY; CDR2 reads SVGAGI. V lost 0 bases and J 7 bases, leaving 6 bases between the germline ends. The CDR3 sequence is 13 residues long. The CDR3 here is CASSYSHSEKLFF. In DNA form, the CDR3 reads TGTGCCAGCAGTTACTCCCACTCTGAAAAACTGTTTTTT.

The chain couples TRBV6-5 to TRBJ2-5; D possibly corresponds to TRBD2 (7 bases). From germline, CDR1 is MNHEY and CDR2 SVGAGI. This CDR3 region has 15 residues. V lost 6 bases and J lost 4, with 18 bases in between. The CDR3 DNA sequence: TGTGCCAGCAGCCCGGAACAGGGAGGGTCAGAGACCCAGTACTTC. Translated, it gives CASSPEQGGSETQYF.

V is TRBV11-3 and J is TRBJ2-7; TRBD1 matches at 9 bases. J was trimmed by 4 bases and V by 5 bases; bases with no gene match: 9. The CDR3 totals 15 residues. Germline CDR1 SGHNT, CDR2 YENEEA. CDR3 in DNA: TGTGCCAGCAGCCCTAGGGACAGGGTAAAGTACGAGCAGTACTTC. Its translation: CASSPRDRVKYEQYF. Filled out from reference TRBV11-3 and TRBJ2-7, the complete variable domain reads EAGVVQSPRYKIIEKKQPVAFWCNPISGHNTLYWYLQNLGQGPELLIRYENEEAVDDSQLPKDRFSAERLKGVDSTLKIQPAELGDSAVYLCASSPRDRVKYEQYFGPGTRLTVT.

In its sample, this clone was seen a few times. The chain carries TRBV28 and TRBJ1-4; D gene uncertain. CDR1 is MDHEN and CDR2 is SYDVKM in the germline V gene. V dropped 5 bases and J dropped 0 bases, with 7 bases sitting between them. The CDR3 has 14 residues. The chain's CDR3 is CASSVPTTNEKLFF. The CDR3 DNA follows: TGTGCCAGCAGTGTCCCAACAACTAATGAAAAACTGTTTTTT.

This clone was detected a few times. The J gene is TRBJ1-2, the V gene TRBV7-9; D might be TRBD1 (6 bases). Germline V gene data show CDR1 as SEHNR and CDR2 as FQNEAQ (reference sequence). The CDR3 totals 15 residues. Trimming removed 4 bases at V and 8 bases at J, with 20 bases between. CDR3 sequence (DNA): TGTGCCAGCAGCTCACGGCCAGGGGTGCCAGAAGGCTACACCTTC. Translating it yields CASSSRPGVPEGYTF.

In the case of this clone: The junction and the germline gene differ at one end; a read error may be behind it. V gene TRBV7-9 combines with J gene TRBJ2-7, with a possible D match to TRBD2 (6 bases). Germline-derived CDR1 and CDR2 are SEHNR and FQNEAQ (reference sequence). The CDR3 is 16 amino acids. The CDR3 here is CSSSLGGSTVSYEQYF. CDR3 coding DNA: TGTTCCAGCAGCTTGGGGGGATCGACAGTCTCCTACGAGCAGTACTTC.

V usage is TRBV7-8 and J usage is TRBJ2-5, with 9 bases matching TRBD2. J was trimmed by 1 base and V by 7 bases; bases with no gene match: 7. The CDR3 is made up of 15 amino acids. Germline CDR1 and CDR2: SGHVS and FQNEAQ. The CDR3 loop is CASNTAGGSQETQYF. DNA of the CDR3: TGTGCCAGCAACACTGCGGGGGGGTCCCAAGAGACCCAGTACTTC.

The CDR3 nucleotides are TGTGCCACCAGCAGAGATAGGAACACCGGGGAGCTGTTTTTT. Protein sequence: CATSRDRNTGELFF. V and J are TRBV15 and TRBJ2-2; D not certain. Germline CDR1 reads LNHNV; CDR2 reads YYDKDF (reference sequence). V dropped 0 bases and J dropped 1 base, with 3 bases sitting between them. The CDR3 spans 14 residues. The full variable domain, completed using reference TRBV15 and TRBJ2-2, is DAMVIQNPRYQVTQFGKPVTLSCSQTLNHNVMYWYQQKSSQAPKLLFHYYDKDFNNEADTPDNFQSRRPNTSFCFLDIRSPGLGDTAMYLCATSRDRNTGELFFGEGSRLTVL.

In the case of this clone: A junction end diverges from the germline sequence, so it may reflect a read error. The genes are TRBV5-3 and TRBJ1-1; TRBD1 is a possible D gene (5 bases). TRBV5-3 is classed as an ORF, of uncertain function. The CDR3 extends over 14 amino acids. The CDR3 loop is CARGLAGEDTEAFF. The CDR3 nucleotides read TGTGCCAGAGGCTTAGCGGGGGAAGACACTGAAGCTTTCTTT.

The rearrangement links TRBV7-3 to TRBJ1-2; D call uncertain. Trimming left V 2 bases short and J 5 bases short, with 9 bases between. CDR3 length: 13 amino acids. Germline assignment: CDR1 SGHTA and CDR2 FQGTGA. The CDR3 loop reads CASSLGSEYGYTF. Here the CDR3 DNA reads TGTGCCAGCAGCTTAGGCAGTGAATATGGCTACACCTTC.